A single T cell receptor (beta chain) is shown here with its context. Combining a sample-barcoded 5' primer with a J-beta primer mix, a second PCR ran for roughly 7 to 12 cycles. One entry per CDR3 protein, called by TCRdb with MiXCR from the 5' RACE reads. The data contain some 1.8 million distinct CDR3 sequences, about two fifths of them singletons. This entry is derived from a study of blood T cells in healthy people across ages. Each donor was a healthy Caucasian individual from Russia, aged roughly 6 to 100. Germline V gene sequence: CDR1 MNHEY, CDR2 SVGAGI. The CDR3 extends over 13 amino acids. Trimming removed 7 bases at V and 15 bases at J, with 22 bases between.

This clonotype originated in a human donor in good health. Input material: blood. The chain combines TRBV6-5 with TRBJ2-1; D is perhaps TRBD2 (6 bases). This CDR3 reads CASTLTPGGAPFF. The CDR3 DNA is TGTGCCAGCACTCTAACCCCAGGAGGGGCCCCGTTCTTC.